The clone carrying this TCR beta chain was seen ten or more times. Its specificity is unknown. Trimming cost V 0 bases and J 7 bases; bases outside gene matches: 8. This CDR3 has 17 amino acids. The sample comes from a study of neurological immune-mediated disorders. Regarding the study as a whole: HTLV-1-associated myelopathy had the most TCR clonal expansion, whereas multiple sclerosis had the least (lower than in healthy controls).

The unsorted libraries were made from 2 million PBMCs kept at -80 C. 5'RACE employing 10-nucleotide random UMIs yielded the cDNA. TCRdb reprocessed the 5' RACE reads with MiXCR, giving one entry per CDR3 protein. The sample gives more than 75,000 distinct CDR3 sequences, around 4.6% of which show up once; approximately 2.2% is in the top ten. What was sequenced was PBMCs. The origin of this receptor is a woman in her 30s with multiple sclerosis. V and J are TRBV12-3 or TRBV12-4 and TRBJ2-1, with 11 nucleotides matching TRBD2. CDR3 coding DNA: TGTGCCAGCAGTTTAGCAGAACTAGCGGGGGTGGGGAATGAGCAGTTCTTC. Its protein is CASSLAELAGVGNEQFF.